This TCR beta chain derives from a study of T cells of healthy individuals (dated by TCRdb to between 2017 and 2018). Inclusive of the bounding cysteine and phenylalanine, the CDR3 is 16 residues long. Of the read, only the CDR3 DNA is kept; its 48 bases are in frame from base 1. Trimming takes 4 bases off V and 6 bases off J; junction bases not matched to a gene: 5. This clonotype was seen many times. The antigen it binds to is not known. Per-base qualities were not stored, and no clone one base away is much larger. The library was made by 5' RACE. Sequencing took place on an Illumina MiSeq. Using fastp at Q25 and MiXCR, TCRdb reprocessed the public reads and kept productive beta chains. Each entry is one CDR3 protein sequence, shown with its most common DNA and genes. In this sample the table shows fewer than 70,000 distinct CDR3 sequences, approximately 15% of which occur a single time. Together, the top ten hold roughly 15% of the sample.

The TCR comes from a human donor in good health. The chain uses TRBV12-3 or TRBV12-4 and TRBJ2-1, with 14 bases in between that match TRBD2. CDR3 region: CASSSRGTSGSNEQFF. The DNA sequence is TGTGCCAGCAGTTCGAGAGGGACTAGCGGGAGCAATGAGCAGTTCTTC.